This T cell receptor beta chain was documented in a study of blood T cells in healthy people across ages. This clonotype was detected only a few times. The antigen is not known. Study conclusions and caveats: Expanded clonotype changes were possibly confounded by unknown donor CMV status. It was the long-lived donors that had more naive CD4+ cells and higher diversity than aged donors.

Total RNA, at least 5.5 micrograms per sample, was extracted from PBMCs. Alongside a J-beta primer mix, a sample-barcoded 5' primer served in a second PCR lasting roughly 6 to 11 cycles. One entry per CDR3 protein results from TCRdb running MiXCR on the 5' RACE reads. The sample has around 970,000 distinct CDR3 sequences; roughly 47% are singletons. Input material: blood. This clonotype originated in a woman aged 55-70 years in good health.

The CDR3 reads CATSDAQAGDTQYF. In DNA, the CDR3 is TGTGCCACCAGTGATGCCCAGGCCGGAGATACGCAGTATTTT. The gene calls are TRBV24-1 and TRBJ2-3; D unclear. Trimming cost V 3 bases and J 5 bases, with 11 bases left between them. This CDR3 contains 14 residues. Germline CDR1 reads KGHDR; CDR2 reads SFDVKD.